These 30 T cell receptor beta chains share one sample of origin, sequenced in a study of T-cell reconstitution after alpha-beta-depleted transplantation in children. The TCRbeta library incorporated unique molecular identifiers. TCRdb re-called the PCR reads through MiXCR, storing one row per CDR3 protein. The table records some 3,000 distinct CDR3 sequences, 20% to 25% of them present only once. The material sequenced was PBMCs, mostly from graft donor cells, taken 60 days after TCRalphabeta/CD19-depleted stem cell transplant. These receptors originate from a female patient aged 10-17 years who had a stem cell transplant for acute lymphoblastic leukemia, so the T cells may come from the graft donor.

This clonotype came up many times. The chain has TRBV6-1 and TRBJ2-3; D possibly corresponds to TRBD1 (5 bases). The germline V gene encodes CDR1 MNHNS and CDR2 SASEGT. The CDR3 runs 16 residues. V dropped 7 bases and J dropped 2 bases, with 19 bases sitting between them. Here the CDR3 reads CASKWGLLEPTDTQYF. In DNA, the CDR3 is TGTGCCAGCAAGTGGGGCCTTCTAGAGCCCACAGATACGCAGTATTTT.

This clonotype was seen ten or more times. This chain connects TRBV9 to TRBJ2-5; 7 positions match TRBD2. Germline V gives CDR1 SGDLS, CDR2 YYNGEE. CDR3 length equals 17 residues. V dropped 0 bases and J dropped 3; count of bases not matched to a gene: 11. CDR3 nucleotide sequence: TGTGCCAGCAGCGTAGGACGGTTGGGGGGACTAAAAGAGACCCAGTACTTC. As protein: CASSVGRLGGLKETQYF. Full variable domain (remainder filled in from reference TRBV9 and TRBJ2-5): DSGVTQTPKHLITATGQRVTLRCSPRSGDLSVYWYQQSLDQGLQFLIQYYNGEERAKGNILERFSAQQFPDLHSELNLSSLELGDSALYFCASSVGRLGGLKETQYFGPGTRLLVL.

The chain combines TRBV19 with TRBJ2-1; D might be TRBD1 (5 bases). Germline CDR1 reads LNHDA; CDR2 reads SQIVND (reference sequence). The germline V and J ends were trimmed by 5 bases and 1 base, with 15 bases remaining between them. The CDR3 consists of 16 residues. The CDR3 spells CASSAGQGSSYNEQFF. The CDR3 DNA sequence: TGTGCCAGTAGTGCCGGCCAGGGTAGTTCCTACAATGAGCAGTTCTTC.

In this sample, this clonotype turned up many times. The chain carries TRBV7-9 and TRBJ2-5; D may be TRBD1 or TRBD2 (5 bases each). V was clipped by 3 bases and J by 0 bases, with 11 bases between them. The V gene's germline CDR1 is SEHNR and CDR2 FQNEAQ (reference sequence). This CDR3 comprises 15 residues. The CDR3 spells CASSLPWGNQETQYF. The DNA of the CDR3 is TGTGCCAGCAGCTTGCCGTGGGGGAACCAAGAGACCCAGTACTTC.

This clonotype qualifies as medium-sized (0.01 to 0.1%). CDR3 protein: CSARDLDLAGTQETQYF. In DNA, the CDR3 is TGCAGTGCTAGAGATTTAGACCTAGCGGGCACACAAGAGACCCAGTACTTC. The genes are TRBV20-1 and TRBJ2-5, with 8 bases identical to TRBD2. Trimming removed 0 bases from V and 2 bases from J; junction bases left unmatched: 11. Germline CDR1 is DFQATT and CDR2 is SNEGSKA (reference sequence). This CDR3 has 17 residues.

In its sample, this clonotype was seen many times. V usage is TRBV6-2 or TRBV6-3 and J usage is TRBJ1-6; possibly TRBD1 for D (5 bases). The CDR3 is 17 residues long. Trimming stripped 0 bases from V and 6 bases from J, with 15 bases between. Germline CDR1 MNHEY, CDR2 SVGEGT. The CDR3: CASSYSGRTAPNSPLHF. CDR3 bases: TGTGCCAGCAGTTACTCGGGGCGGACGGCCCCTAATTCACCCCTCCACTTT.

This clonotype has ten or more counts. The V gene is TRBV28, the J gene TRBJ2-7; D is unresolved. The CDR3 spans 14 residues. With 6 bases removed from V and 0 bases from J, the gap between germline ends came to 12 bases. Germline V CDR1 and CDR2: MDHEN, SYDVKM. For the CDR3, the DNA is TGTGCCAGCAGCCCCTTTTGGAGCTCCTACGAGCAGTACTTC. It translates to CASSPFWSSYEQYF.

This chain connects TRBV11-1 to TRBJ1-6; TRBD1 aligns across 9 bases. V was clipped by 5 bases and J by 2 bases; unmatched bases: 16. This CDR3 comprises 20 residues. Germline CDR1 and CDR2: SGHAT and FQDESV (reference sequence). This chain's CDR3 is CASSRPTGGFQYPYNSPLHF. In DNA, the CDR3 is TGTGCCAGCAGCCGCCCGACAGGGGGTTTTCAGTACCCCTATAATTCACCCCTCCACTTT.

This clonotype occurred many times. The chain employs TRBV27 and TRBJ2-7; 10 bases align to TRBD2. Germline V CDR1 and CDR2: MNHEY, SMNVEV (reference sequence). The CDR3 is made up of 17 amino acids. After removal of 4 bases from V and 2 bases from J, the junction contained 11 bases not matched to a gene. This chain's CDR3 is CASSSITGTSVAYEQYF. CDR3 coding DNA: TGTGCCAGCAGTTCGATAACCGGGACTAGCGTCGCCTACGAGCAGTACTTC.

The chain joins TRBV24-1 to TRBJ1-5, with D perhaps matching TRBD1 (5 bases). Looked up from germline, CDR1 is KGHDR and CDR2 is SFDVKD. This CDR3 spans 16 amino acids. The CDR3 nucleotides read TGTGGGGCCAGTTATTTGCAAGTGACAGCGGATCAGCCCCAGCATTTT. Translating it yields CGASYLQVTADQPQHF.

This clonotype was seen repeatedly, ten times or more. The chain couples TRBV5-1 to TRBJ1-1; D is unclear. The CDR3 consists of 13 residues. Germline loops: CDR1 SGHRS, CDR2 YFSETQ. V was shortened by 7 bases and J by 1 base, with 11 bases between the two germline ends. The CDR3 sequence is CASRGGGNTEAFF. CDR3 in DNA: TGCGCCAGCCGGGGTGGTGGGAACACTGAAGCTTTCTTT. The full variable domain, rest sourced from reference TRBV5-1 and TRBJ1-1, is KAGVTQTPRYLIKTRGQQVTLSCSPISGHRSVSWYQQTPGQGLQFLFEYFSETQRNKGNFPGRFSGRQFSNSRSEMNVSTLELGDSALYLCASRGGGNTEAFFGQGTRLTVV.

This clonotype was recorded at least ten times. The CDR3 is CASSPGLAGTDEQYF. The CDR3 bases are TGCGCCAGCAGCCCTGGACTAGCGGGGACCGACGAGCAGTACTTC. The chain links TRBV4-3 to TRBJ2-7, with TRBD2 matching over 12 bases. Germline CDR1 and CDR2: LGHNA and YSLEER. This CDR3 spans 15 amino acids. With V trimmed by 4 bases and J by 5 bases, 6 bases remained unmatched.

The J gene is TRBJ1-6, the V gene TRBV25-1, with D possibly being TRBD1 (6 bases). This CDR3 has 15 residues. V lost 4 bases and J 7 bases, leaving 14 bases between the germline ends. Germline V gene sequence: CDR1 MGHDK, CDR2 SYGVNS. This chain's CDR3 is CASSGYTGNNSPLHF. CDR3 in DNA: TGTGCCAGCAGTGGTTATACAGGGAACAATTCACCCCTCCACTTT.

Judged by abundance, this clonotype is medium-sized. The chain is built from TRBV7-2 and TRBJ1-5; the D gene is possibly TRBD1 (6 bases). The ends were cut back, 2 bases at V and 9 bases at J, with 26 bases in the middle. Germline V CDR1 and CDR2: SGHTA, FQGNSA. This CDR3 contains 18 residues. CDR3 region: CASSLFGGPPGFFRPQHF. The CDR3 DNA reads TGTGCCAGCAGCTTATTCGGGGGGCCACCGGGATTTTTCCGGCCCCAGCATTTT.

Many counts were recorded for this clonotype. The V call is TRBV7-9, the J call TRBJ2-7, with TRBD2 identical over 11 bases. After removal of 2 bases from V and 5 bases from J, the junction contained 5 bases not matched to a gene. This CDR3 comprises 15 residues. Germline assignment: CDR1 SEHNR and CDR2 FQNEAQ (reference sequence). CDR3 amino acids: CASSLMGLAADEQYF. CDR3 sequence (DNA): TGTGCCAGCAGCTTAATGGGACTAGCGGCCGACGAGCAGTACTTC.

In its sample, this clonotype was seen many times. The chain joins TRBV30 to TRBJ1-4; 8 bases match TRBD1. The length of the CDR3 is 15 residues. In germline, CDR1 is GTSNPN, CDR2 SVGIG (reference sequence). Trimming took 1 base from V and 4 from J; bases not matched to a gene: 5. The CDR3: CAWSGTTGGNEKLFF. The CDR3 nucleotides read TGTGCCTGGAGTGGTACTACAGGGGGTAATGAAAAACTGTTTTTT.

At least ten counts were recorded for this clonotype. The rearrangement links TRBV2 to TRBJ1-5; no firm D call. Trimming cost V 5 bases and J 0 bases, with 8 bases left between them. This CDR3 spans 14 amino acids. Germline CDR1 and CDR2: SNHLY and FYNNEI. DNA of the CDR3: TGTGCCAGCAGTATAGAATATAGCAATCAGCCCCAGCATTTT. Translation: CASSIEYSNQPQHF.

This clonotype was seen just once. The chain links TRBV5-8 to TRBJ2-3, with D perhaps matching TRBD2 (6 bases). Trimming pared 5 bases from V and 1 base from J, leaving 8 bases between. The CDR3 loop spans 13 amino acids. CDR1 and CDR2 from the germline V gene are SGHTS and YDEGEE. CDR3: CASRTSGTDTQYF. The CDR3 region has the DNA TGTGCCAGCAGGACTAGTGGCACAGATACGCAGTATTTT. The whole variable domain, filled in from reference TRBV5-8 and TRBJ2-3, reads EAGVTQSPTHLIKTRGQQATLRCSPISGHTSVYWYQQALGLGLQFLLWYDEGEERNRGNFPPRFSGRQFPNYSSELNVNALELEDSALYLCASRTSGTDTQYFGPGTRLTVL.

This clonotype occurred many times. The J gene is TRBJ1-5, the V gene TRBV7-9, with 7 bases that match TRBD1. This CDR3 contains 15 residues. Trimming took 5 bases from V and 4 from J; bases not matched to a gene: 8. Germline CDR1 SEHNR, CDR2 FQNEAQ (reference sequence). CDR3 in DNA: TGTGCCAGCAGCCGAGGGGAGACAGGGAATCAGCCCCAGCATTTT. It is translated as CASSRGETGNQPQHF.

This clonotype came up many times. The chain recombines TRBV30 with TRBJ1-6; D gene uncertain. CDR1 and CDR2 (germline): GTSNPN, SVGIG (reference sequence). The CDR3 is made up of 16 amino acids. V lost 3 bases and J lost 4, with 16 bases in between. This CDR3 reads CAWRTTLDWYNSPLHF. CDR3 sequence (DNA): TGTGCCTGGAGAACAACCCTAGACTGGTATAATTCACCCCTCCACTTT.

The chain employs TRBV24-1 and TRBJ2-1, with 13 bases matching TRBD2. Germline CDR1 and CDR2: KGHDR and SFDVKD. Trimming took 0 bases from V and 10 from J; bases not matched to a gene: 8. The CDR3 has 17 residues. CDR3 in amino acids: CATSDLGLAGAPQEQFF. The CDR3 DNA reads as TGTGCCACCAGTGATTTGGGACTAGCGGGGGCCCCTCAAGAGCAGTTCTTC.

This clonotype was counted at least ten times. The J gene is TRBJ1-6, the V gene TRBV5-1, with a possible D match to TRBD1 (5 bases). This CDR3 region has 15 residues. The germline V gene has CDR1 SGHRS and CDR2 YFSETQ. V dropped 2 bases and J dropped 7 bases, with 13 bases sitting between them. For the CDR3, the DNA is TGCGCCAGCAGCTTTAGGGGTCTGGAGAATTCACCCCTCCACTTT. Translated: CASSFRGLENSPLHF.

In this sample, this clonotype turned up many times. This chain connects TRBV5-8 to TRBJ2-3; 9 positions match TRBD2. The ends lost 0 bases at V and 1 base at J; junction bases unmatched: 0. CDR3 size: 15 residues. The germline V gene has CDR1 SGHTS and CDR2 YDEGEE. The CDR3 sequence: CASSLGTSGTDTQYF. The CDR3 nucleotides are TGTGCCAGCAGCTTGGGGACTAGCGGCACAGATACGCAGTATTTT.

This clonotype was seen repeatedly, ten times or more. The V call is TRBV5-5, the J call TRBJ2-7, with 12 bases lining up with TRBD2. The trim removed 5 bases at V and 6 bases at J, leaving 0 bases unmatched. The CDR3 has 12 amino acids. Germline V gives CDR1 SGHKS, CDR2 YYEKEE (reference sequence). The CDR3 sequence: CASRTSGSEQYF. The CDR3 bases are TGTGCCAGCAGGACTAGCGGGAGCGAGCAGTACTTC.

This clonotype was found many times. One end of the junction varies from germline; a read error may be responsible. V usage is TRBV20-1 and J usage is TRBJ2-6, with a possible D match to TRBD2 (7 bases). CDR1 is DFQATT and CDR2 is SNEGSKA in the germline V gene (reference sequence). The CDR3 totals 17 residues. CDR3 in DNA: TGCTGTGCTAGAGGGGGGGCCCAGCTCTCTGGGGCCAACGTCCTGACTTTC. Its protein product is CCARGGAQLSGANVLTF.

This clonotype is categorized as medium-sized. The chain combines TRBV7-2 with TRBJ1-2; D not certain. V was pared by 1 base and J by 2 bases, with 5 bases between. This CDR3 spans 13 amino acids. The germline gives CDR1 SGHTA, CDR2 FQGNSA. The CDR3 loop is CASSLGVNYGYTF. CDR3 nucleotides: TGTGCCAGCAGCTTAGGGGTAAACTATGGCTACACCTTC.

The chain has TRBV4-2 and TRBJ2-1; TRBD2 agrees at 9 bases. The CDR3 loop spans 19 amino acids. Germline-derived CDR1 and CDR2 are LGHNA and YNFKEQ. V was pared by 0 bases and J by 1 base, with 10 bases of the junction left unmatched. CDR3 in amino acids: CASSQDGPGLAHSYNEQFF. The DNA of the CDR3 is TGTGCCAGCAGCCAAGATGGGCCGGGACTAGCCCATTCCTACAATGAGCAGTTCTTC.

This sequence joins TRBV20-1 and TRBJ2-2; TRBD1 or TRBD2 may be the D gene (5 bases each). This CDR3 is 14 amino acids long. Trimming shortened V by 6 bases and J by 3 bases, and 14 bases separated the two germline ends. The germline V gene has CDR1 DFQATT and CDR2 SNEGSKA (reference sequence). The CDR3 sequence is CSAIRDGYTGELFF. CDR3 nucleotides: TGCAGTGCAATCCGGGACGGGTACACCGGGGAGCTGTTTTTT.

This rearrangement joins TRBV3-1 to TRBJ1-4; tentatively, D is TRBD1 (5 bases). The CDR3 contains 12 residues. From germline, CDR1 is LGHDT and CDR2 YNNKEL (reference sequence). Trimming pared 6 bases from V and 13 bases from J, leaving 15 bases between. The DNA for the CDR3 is TGTGCCAGCAGTCCCCACCAGGGTGGACTGTTTTTT. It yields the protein CASSPHQGGLFF.

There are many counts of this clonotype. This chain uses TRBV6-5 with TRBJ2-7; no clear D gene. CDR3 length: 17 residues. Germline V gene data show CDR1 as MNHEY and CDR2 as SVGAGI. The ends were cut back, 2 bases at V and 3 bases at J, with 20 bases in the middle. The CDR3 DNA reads TGTGCCAGCAGTTACGCCGTTAGCAGCGCCTCGGTCTACGAGCAGTACTTC. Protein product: CASSYAVSSASVYEQYF.